The clone carrying this TCR beta chain has a count of ten or more. What it binds is not known. Individual cDNA molecules carried attached unique molecular identifiers. MiXCR, run by TCRdb on the 5' RACE reads, gives a single entry per CDR3 protein. This table has tens of thousands of distinct CDR3 sequences, more than 8% appearing once. In germline, CDR1 is SEHNR, CDR2 FQNEAQ (reference sequence). This CDR3 region has 14 residues. Trimming removed 1 base from V and 2 bases from J, with 9 bases in between. This entry comes from a study of early T cells in non-severe SARS-CoV-2 infection. Study findings and constraints: Anti-spike CD8 specificities were favored by VDJdb matching, whose results missed private and CD4 specificities.

The rearrangement links TRBV7-9 to TRBJ2-7; D is unclear. The sample comprised whole blood. This TCR derives from an adult who was a healthcare worker with PCR-confirmed SARS-CoV-2 infection or an uninfected control (not recorded which). Here the CDR3 DNA reads TGTGCCAGCAGCTTAGTTGGGCCCGCCTACGAGCAGTACTTC. This gives the protein CASSLVGPAYEQYF.